This T cell receptor (beta chain) came from a study of T cells in localized non-small cell lung cancer. Findings and caveats of the study: Researchers found a median approximately 50 of the top 100 tumor clones in adjacent lung. The tumor had only one region sequenced, so heterogeneity remains possible. Patients showing higher blood T cell density tended to see longer overall survival. Uninvolved adjacent lung had higher T cell clonality than tumor and all other tissues.

A note on this clone: No antigen is known for it.

Germline V CDR1 and CDR2: SEHNR, FQNEAQ (reference sequence). Losses at the gene ends were 7 bases for V and 5 bases for J; bases not matched to a gene: 6. This CDR3 spans 13 amino acids. Clones were sequenced by immunoSEQ multiplex PCR, and TCRdb holds only the in-frame ones, with some missing. This sample has 70,000 or so clones, with around 84% found just once. This receptor was taken from a female donor over 55 with stage I lung adenocarcinoma. The V call is TRBV7-9, the J call TRBJ2-5, with 8 bases lining up with TRBD1. The sequenced sample was peripheral blood, obtained before any cancer treatment. The CDR3 spells CASTAGGQETQYF. DNA for the CDR3: TGTGCCAGCACTGCAGGGGGCCAGGAGACCCAGTACTTC.